The 5 T cell receptor beta chains below come from one sample, sequenced in a study of T cell therapy after organ transplantation. These receptors are not linked to any known antigen. Noted time point: 20-29 weeks after completion of therapy. Libraries were prepared by immunoSEQ multiplex PCR; TCRdb keeps only in-frame clonotypes and omits some of them. Of around 19,000 clones in the sample, roughly 84% were seen once. Sequencing was performed on CD8+ T cells from blood, taken after autologous CMV-specific T cell therapy. The source of these receptors is a human patient who had received a solid organ transplant and had CMV disease. The graft donor may have contributed some T cells.

The chain is built from TRBV7-6 and TRBJ2-3; perhaps TRBD1 as D (6 bases). Germline V gene sequence: CDR1 SGHVS, CDR2 FNYEAQ. The CDR3 consists of 17 residues. V was clipped by 1 base and J by 0 bases, with 14 bases between them. The CDR3: CASSLEGHPSSTDTQYF. The DNA of the CDR3 is TGTGCCAGCAGCTTAGAGGGACACCCATCCAGCACAGATACGCAGTATTTT.

This clone ranks as medium-sized. At the DNA level, this CDR3 is encoded by other sequences in the same sample as well. This rearrangement joins TRBV13 to TRBJ1-2; no reliable D call. This CDR3 comprises 11 residues. CDR1 and CDR2 from the germline V gene are PRHDT and FYEKMQ (reference sequence). The ends were cut back, 6 bases at V and 7 bases at J, with 9 bases in the middle. CDR3 sequence reads: CASRARGGYTF. In nucleotides, the CDR3 is TGTGCCAGCAGGGCGCGTGGTGGCTACACCTTC.

The genes are TRBV6-5 and TRBJ2-1; 8 bases agree with TRBD2. V dropped 5 bases and J dropped 4; count of bases not matched to a gene: 7. The germline V gene has CDR1 MNHEY and CDR2 SVGAGI. The CDR3 totals 15 residues. CDR3 nucleotides: TGTGCCAGCAGTCCTTCTAGCGGGTCGTACAATGAGCAGTTCTTC. Protein product: CASSPSSGSYNEQFF.

The chain's CDR3 is CASRPTGAATYGYTF. In DNA form, the CDR3 reads TGTGCCAGCAGACCTACAGGGGCGGCGACCTATGGCTACACCTTC. The V call is TRBV6-5, the J call TRBJ1-2; 7 nucleotides align to TRBD1. Losses at the gene ends were 6 bases for V and 4 bases for J; bases not matched to a gene: 11. Germline values: CDR1 MNHEY, CDR2 SVGAGI. The CDR3 is 15 residues long.

This clone is a singleton in its sample. The J gene is TRBJ2-7, the V gene TRBV4-1; D remains unclear. The CDR3 has 15 amino acids. V was clipped by 3 bases and J by 3 bases, with 15 bases between them. Germline V gene data show CDR1 as MGHRA and CDR2 as YSYEKL. CDR3 loop: CASSQGPSRDYEQYF. CDR3 in DNA: TGCGCCAGCAGCCAGGGCCCCTCTAGAGACTACGAGCAGTACTTC.